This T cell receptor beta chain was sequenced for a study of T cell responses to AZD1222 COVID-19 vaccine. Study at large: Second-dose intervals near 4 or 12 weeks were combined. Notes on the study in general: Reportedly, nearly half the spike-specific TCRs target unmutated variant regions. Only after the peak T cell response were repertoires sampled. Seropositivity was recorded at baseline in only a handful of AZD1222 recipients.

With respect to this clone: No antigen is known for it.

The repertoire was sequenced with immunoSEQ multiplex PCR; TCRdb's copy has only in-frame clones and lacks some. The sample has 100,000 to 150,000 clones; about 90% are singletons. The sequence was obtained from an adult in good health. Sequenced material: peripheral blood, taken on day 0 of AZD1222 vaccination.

CDR3 nucleotides: TGTGCCAGCAGACGGACGGGCAACACTGAAGCTTTCTTT. This translates into CASRRTGNTEAFF. The chain uses TRBV4-2 and TRBJ1-1; no clear D. The length of the CDR3 is 13 residues. V lost 6 bases and J 2 bases, leaving 10 bases between the germline ends. CDR1 LGHNA and CDR2 YNFKEQ come from the germline V gene.